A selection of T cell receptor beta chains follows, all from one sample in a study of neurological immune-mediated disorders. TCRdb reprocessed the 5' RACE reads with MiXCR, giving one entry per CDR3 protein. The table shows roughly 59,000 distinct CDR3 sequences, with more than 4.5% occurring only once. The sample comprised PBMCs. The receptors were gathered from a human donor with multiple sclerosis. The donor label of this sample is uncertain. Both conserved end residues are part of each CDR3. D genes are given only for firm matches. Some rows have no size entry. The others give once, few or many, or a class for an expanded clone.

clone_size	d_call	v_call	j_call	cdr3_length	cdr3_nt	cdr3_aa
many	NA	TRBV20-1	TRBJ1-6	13	TGCAGTGCTAGAGGGCCAAAGGCCGAACCCCTCCACTTT	CSARGPKAEPLHF
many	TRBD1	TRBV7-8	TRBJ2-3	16	TGTGCCAGCAGCCAAACCGGGACAGCAAAAGCAGATACGCAGTATTTT	CASSQTGTAKADTQYF
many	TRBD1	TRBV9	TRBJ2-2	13	TGTGCCAGCAGCACAGGGGACGCCGGGGAGCTGTTTTTT	CASSTGDAGELFF
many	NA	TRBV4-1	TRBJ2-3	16	TGCGCCAGCAGTCTTCTTACAGGGCTAAGCACAGATACGCAGTATTTT	CASSLLTGLSTDTQYF
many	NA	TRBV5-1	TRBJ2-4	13	TGCGCCAGCAGCCCGGACCCGGGACGCTCGGCGTACTTC	CASSPDPGRSAYF
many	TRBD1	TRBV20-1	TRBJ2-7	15	TGCAGTGCTAGTTCGGCGGACAGGGGGCGGAACGAGCAGTACTTC	CSASSADRGRNEQYF
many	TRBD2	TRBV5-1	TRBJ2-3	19	TGCGCCAGCAGCTTAGGTAAACTAGCGGGGAGACAGACATCGCATACGCAGTATTTT	CASSLGKLAGRQTSHTQYF
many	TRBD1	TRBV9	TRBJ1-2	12	TGTGCCAGCAGCGCGACAGGGGATGGCTACACCTTC	CASSATGDGYTF
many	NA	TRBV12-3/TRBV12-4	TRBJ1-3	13	TGTGCCAGCAGGGGGGACGTTGGAAACACCATATATTTT	CASRGDVGNTIYF
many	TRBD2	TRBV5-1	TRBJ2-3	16	TGCGCCAGCAGCTATATACTAGCGGGTCGCACAGATACGCAGTATTTT	CASSYILAGRTDTQYF
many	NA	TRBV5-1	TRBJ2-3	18	TGCGCCAGCAGCTTGGGCCCCACTTACGGGGCTAACACAGATACGCAGTATTTT	CASSLGPTYGANTDTQYF
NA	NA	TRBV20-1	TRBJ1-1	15	TGCAGTGCTAGAGATAGTCGGACTATAAACACTGAAGCTTACTTT	CSARDSRTINTEAYF
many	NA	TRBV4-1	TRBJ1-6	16	TGCGCCAGCAGCCAAGAAGGAGCGGGCGTAGGGTCACCCCTCCACTTT	CASSQEGAGVGSPLHF
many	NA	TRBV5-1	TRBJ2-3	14	TGCGCCAGCAGCTTGCCCTCTAGCACAGATACGCAGTATTTT	CASSLPSSTDTQYF
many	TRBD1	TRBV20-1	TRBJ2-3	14	TGCAGTGCAACGGACAGGGCCGGCACAGATACGCAGTATTTT	CSATDRAGTDTQYF
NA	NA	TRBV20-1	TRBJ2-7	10	TGCAGTGCTGCGGTGGACGAGCAGTACTTC	CSAAVDEQYF
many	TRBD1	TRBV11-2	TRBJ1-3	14	TGTGCCAGCAGCTTCGGACAGGGGAAGGACACCATATATTTT	CASSFGQGKDTIYF
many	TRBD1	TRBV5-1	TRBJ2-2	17	TGCGCCAGCAGTCCCGGACAGGGGAGGTACTCTGGCGGGGAGCTGTTTTTT	CASSPGQGRYSGGELFF
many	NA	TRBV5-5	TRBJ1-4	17	TGTGCCAGCAGCCCCCCCTCTGGGGGGATAACTAATGAAAAACTGTTTTTT	CASSPPSGGITNEKLFF
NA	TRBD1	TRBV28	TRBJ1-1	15	TGTGCCAGCAGTTTGTCAGGGGGAATGAACACTGAAGCTTTCTTT	CASSLSGGMNTEAFF
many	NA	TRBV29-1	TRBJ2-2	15	TGCAGCGTTTCCGCGACCAGCGTTGTCACCGGGGAGCTGTTTTTT	CSVSATSVVTGELFF
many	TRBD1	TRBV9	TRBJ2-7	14	TGTGCCAGCAGCGCCTCCACAGGGGGTAACGAGCAGTACTTC	CASSASTGGNEQYF
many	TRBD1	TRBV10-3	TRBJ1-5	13	TGTGCCATCCAACAGGGGACGAACCAGCCCCAGCATTTT	CAIQQGTNQPQHF
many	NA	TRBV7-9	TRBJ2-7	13	TGTGCCAGCAGCTCCCGGACAGCGTACGAGCAGTACTTC	CASSSRTAYEQYF
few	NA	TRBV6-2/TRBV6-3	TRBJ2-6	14	TGTGCCAGCAGCCCCGAACCTGGGGCCAACGTCCTGACTTTC	CASSPEPGANVLTF
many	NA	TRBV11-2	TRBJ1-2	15	TGTGCCAGCAGCTTTACTTTGGCGAGGGGGGATGGCTACACCTTC	CASSFTLARGDGYTF
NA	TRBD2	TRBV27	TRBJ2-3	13	TGTGCCAGCAGGGGCGGGGGGGCCTATACGCAGTATTTT	CASRGGGAYTQYF
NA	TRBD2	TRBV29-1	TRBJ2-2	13	TGCAGCGGTAGCGGGTCTAACGCCGGGGAGCTGTTTTTT	CSGSGSNAGELFF
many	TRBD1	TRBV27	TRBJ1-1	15	TGTGCCAGCAGTACCCGGGACAGGGGCTTCACTGAAGCTTTCTTT	CASSTRDRGFTEAFF
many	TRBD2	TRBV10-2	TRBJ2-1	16	TGCGCCAGCAGTCCCCCGGGGGGGCCCTCCTACAATGAGCAGTTCTTC	CASSPPGGPSYNEQFF
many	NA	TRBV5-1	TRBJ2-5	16	TGCGCCAGCAGCTTGGCCCCCGGGGGAGGCCAAGAGACCCAGTACTTC	CASSLAPGGGQETQYF
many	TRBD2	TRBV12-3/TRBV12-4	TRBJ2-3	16	TGTGCCAGCAGTGATAGCGGGGGGGCTAGCACAGATACGCAGTATTTT	CASSDSGGASTDTQYF
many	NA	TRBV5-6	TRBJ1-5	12	TGTGCCAGCAGCTTCGTGGATCAGCCCCAGCATTTT	CASSFVDQPQHF
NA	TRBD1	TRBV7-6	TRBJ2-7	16	TGTGCCAGCAGCCCTTTGCCCGGGACAGGGTCCTACGAGCAGTACTTC	CASSPLPGTGSYEQYF
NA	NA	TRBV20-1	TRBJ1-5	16	TGCAGTGCTACATCCGACGGGGGATATAGCAATCAGCCCCAGCATTTT	CSATSDGGYSNQPQHF
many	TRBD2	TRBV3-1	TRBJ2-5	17	TGTGCCAGCAGCCCCCGTTTAGCGGGGGGGAACAGAGAGACCCAGTACTTC	CASSPRLAGGNRETQYF
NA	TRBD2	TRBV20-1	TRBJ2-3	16	TGCAGTGCTAGACCCGGCGAGGGAGGGGACGCAGATACGCAGTATTTT	CSARPGEGGDADTQYF
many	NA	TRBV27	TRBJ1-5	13	TGTGCCAGCAGTTTATGGAGCAATCAGCCCCAGCATTTT	CASSLWSNQPQHF
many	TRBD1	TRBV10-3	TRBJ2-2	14	TGTGCCACCTATCCTGGGACAGGGACCGGGGAGCTGTTTTTT	CATYPGTGTGELFF
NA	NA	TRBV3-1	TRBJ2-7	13	TGTGCCAGCAGCCAAGCTGCCTCCTACGAGCAGTACTTC	CASSQAASYEQYF
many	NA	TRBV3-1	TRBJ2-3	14	TGTGCCAGCAGCTTTCGAGGTAACACAGATACGCAGTATTTT	CASSFRGNTDTQYF
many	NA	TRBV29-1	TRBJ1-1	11	TGCAGCGTAAGGGGAGACACTGAAGCTTTCTTT	CSVRGDTEAFF
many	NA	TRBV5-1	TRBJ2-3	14	TGCGCCAGCAGCTTGACCACGGCGGCAGATACGCAGTATTTT	CASSLTTAADTQYF
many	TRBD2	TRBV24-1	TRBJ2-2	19	TGTGCCACCAGTGTCCAGGGGAATAGCGGGGGAGAGAACACCGGGGAGCTGTTTTTT	CATSVQGNSGGENTGELFF
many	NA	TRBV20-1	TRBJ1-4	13	TGCAGTGCTAGTTCAGGGTTTAATGAAAAACTGTTTTTT	CSASSGFNEKLFF
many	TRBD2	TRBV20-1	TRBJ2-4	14	TGCAGTGGACTAGCGGGGGGAGCCAAAAACATTCAGTACTTC	CSGLAGGAKNIQYF
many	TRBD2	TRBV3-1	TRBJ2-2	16	TGTGCCAGCAGCCTAGCGGGGGCCGGAAACACCGGGGAGCTGTTTTTT	CASSLAGAGNTGELFF
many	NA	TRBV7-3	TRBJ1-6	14	TGTGCCAGCAGCTTAAATGGTCCCCATTCACCCCTCCACTTT	CASSLNGPHSPLHF
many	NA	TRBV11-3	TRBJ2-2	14	TGTGCCAGCAGCTATCAAGACAGCAAAGGGGAGCTGTTTTTT	CASSYQDSKGELFF
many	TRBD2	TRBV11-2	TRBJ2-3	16	TGTGCCAGCAGCGCCGGGACTAGCGGGGGGACAGATACGCAGTATTTT	CASSAGTSGGTDTQYF